The 7 T cell receptor beta chains given below trace back to one sample, sequenced in a study of cytomegalovirus exposure and HLA in healthy donors (dated by TCRdb to about 2017). Library construction relied on the immunoSEQ multiplex PCR assay. For the multiplex PCR, a mixture combining 60 forward primers for TCR Vbeta segments and 13 reverse primers for TCR Jbeta segments was used. The table was pulled from immuneACCESS by TCRdb, which kept in-frame rearrangements only. Such tables lose some clones; where checked, under half of the loss comes from unresolved V genes, and the rest has no known cause. Recorded for this sample are 100,000 to 150,000 clones; under 90% of them occurred a single time. Of the sample, less than 2.5% falls within the top ten clones. Input material: PBMCs. These receptors came from a woman aged 35 to 49 in good health and CMV-seronegative.

This rearrangement joins TRBV7-9 to TRBJ2-7, with TRBD1 matching over 7 bases. The germline V gene encodes CDR1 SEHNR and CDR2 FQNEAQ (reference sequence). The junction had 2 bases not matched to a gene; V was cut back by 3 bases and J by 3 bases. This CDR3 has 13 amino acids. The CDR3 loop reads CASSFRDSYEQYF. The DNA for the CDR3 is TGTGCCAGCAGCTTCCGGGACAGCTACGAGCAGTACTTC.

V usage is TRBV7-2 and J usage is TRBJ1-1; 9 bases fit TRBD1. This CDR3 spans 16 amino acids. Germline CDR1 SGHTA, CDR2 FQGNSA. V trimming: 1 base; J trimming: 1 base; junction bases outside the gene matches: 4. The CDR3 is CASSLVLGQGNTEAFF. The CDR3 bases are TGTGCCAGCAGCTTAGTGTTGGGACAGGGGAACACTGAAGCTTTCTTT. Filled out from reference TRBV7-2 and TRBJ1-1, the complete variable domain reads GAGVSQSPSNKVTEKGKDVELRCDPISGHTALYWYRQSLGQGLEFLIYFQGNSAPDKSGLPSDRFSAERTGGSVSTLTIQRTQQEDSAVYLCASSLVLGQGNTEAFFGQGTRLTVV.

This clone has a single count. The chain recombines TRBV6-1 with TRBJ2-7, with D perhaps matching TRBD2 (5 bases). Trimming took 6 bases from V and 5 from J, leaving 8 bases between them. Germline values: CDR1 MNHNS, CDR2 SASEGT. This CDR3 is 11 amino acids long. CDR3 amino acids: CASREGNEQYF. The CDR3 bases are TGTGCCAGCAGAGAGGGTAACGAGCAGTACTTC.

This chain joins TRBV5-1 and TRBJ1-5, with a possible D match to TRBD1 (6 bases). The CDR3 contains 14 residues. Germline V gene sequence: CDR1 SGHRS, CDR2 YFSETQ. V was trimmed by 1 base and J by 5 bases, leaving 10 bases between them. Here the CDR3 reads CASSLWGRDQPQHF. CDR3 bases: TGCGCCAGCAGCTTGTGGGGGCGTGATCAGCCCCAGCATTTT. Based on the CDR3 plus reference TRBV5-1 and TRBJ1-5, the full variable domain is KAGVTQTPRYLIKTRGQQVTLSCSPISGHRSVSWYQQTPGQGLQFLFEYFSETQRNKGNFPGRFSGRQFSNSRSEMNVSTLELGDSALYLCASSLWGRDQPQHFGDGTRLSIL.

This chain links TRBV10-3 with TRBJ2-7; tentative D call: TRBD1 (5 bases). The CDR3 totals 15 residues. Trimming left V 3 bases short and J 2 bases short, with 14 bases between. Germline CDR1 ENHRY, CDR2 SYGVKD. The CDR3 DNA is TGTGCCATCAGTGACCGACAGTCTAATACCTACGAGCAGTACTTC. Protein sequence: CAISDRQSNTYEQYF.

This chain connects TRBV15 to TRBJ2-7, with TRBD2 identical over 8 bases. V lost 1 base to trimming and J lost 4 bases; unmatched junction nucleotides: 3. This CDR3 contains 14 residues. From germline, CDR1 is LNHNV and CDR2 YYDKDF (reference sequence). The CDR3 protein is CATSRVPSGYEQYF. Written as DNA, the CDR3 is TGTGCCACCAGCAGAGTTCCTAGCGGGTACGAGCAGTACTTC.

A remark on this clone: At one of its ends the junction is not consistent with the germline gene, which may arise from a read error. The chain employs TRBV7-9 and TRBJ1-3; D uncertain. Germline-derived CDR1 and CDR2 are SEHNR and FQNEAQ (reference sequence). The CDR3 has 15 residues. CDR3: CASSLARVSGNTIYF. CDR3 nucleotides: TGTGCCAGCAGCCTAGCCCGGGTCTCTGGAAACACCATATATTTT.